This T cell receptor (beta chain) was sequenced during a study of response to subunit inactivated influenza vaccine. General study points: Few new T cells, the authors suggested, are recruited by each seasonal influenza vaccination.

This clonotype was seen only a few times. Its antigen is currently unknown. TCRdb re-derived calls from the RT-PCR reads in MiXCR, one entry per CDR3 protein. The profile shows about 150,000 distinct CDR3 sequences, roughly 10% of them singletons. The starting material was CD8+ T cells sorted from PBMCs, obtained less than 25 months after vaccination. The receptor's source is a man aged 45 to 75 who received an inactivated influenza vaccine.

The CDR3 sequence: CATSGAGTGDNEQFF. In DNA form, the CDR3 reads TGTGCCACCAGCGGTGCCGGGACAGGGGACAATGAGCAGTTCTTC. The chain combines TRBV15 with TRBJ2-1, with TRBD1 identical over 10 bases. The CDR3 contains 15 residues. Germline loops: CDR1 LNHNV, CDR2 YYDKDF (reference sequence). V lost 5 bases to trimming and J lost 5 bases; unmatched junction nucleotides: 6. The full variable domain, its missing parts supplied by reference TRBV15 and TRBJ2-1, is DAMVIQNPRYQVTQFGKPVTLSCSQTLNHNVMYWYQQKSSQAPKLLFHYYDKDFNNEADTPDNFQSRRPNTSFCFLDIRSPGLGDTAMYLCATSGAGTGDNEQFFGPGTRLTVL.